Presented here are 10 T cell receptor beta chains from one specimen sequenced in a study of blood T cell repertoires in COVID-19. Method: immunoSEQ multiplex PCR; TCRdb's copy keeps in-frame clones and lacks some. The sample carries some 220,000 clones, roughly 90% recorded once. Sequenced material: PBMCs or T cells enriched from blood (not recorded which). These receptors all stem from a woman aged 40 to 49 with acute COVID-19.

This sequence joins TRBV5-1 and TRBJ2-6; D remains unclear. The CDR3 spans 18 residues. V was shortened by 2 bases and J by 1 base, with 16 bases between the two germline ends. Per germline, CDR1 SGHRS and CDR2 YFSETQ. CDR3 in DNA: TGCGCCAGCAGCTTAAGTTTGTCGCACGCGTCTGGGGCCAACGTCCTGACTTTC. Translation: CASSLSLSHASGANVLTF.

The chain combines TRBV5-1 with TRBJ2-3; 8 nucleotides line up with TRBD2. The ends lost 5 bases at V and 3 bases at J; junction bases unmatched: 8. CDR3 length equals 15 residues. Germline V lookup: CDR1 SGHRS, CDR2 YFSETQ. The CDR3 region is CASRKDAGGTDTQYF. For the CDR3, the DNA is TGCGCCAGCAGAAAAGACGCGGGGGGAACAGATACGCAGTATTTT.

This sequence joins TRBV2 and TRBJ1-4, with 8 bases lining up with TRBD1. The germline CDR1 and CDR2 sequences are SNHLY and FYNNEI. This CDR3 is 16 amino acids long. V trimming: 5 bases; J trimming: 0 bases; junction bases outside the gene matches: 5. CDR3 in DNA: TGTGCCAGCAGTTCTCACAGGGGGACAACTAATGAAAAACTGTTTTTT. This gives the protein CASSSHRGTTNEKLFF.

This clone showed up just a few times. The CDR3 protein is CASSLGWAGGYGYTF. The CDR3 DNA reads as TGTGCCAGCAGCTTGGGGTGGGCAGGGGGATATGGCTACACCTTC. The genes are TRBV5-5 and TRBJ1-2, with TRBD1 matching over 7 bases. The CDR3 sequence is 15 residues long. CDR1 and CDR2 from the germline V gene are SGHKS and YYEKEE (reference sequence). J gave up 5 bases and V 0 bases, and 7 bases lay outside the gene matches.

This clone showed up just a few times. V gene TRBV9 combines with J gene TRBJ1-2, with D possibly TRBD1 on 5 matching bases. Trimming took off 3 bases at V and 8 bases at J, with 14 bases between the two ends. The length of the CDR3 is 13 residues. Per the germline V gene, CDR1 is SGDLS and CDR2 is YYNGEE. DNA of the CDR3: TGTGCCAGCAGCGCCGGGGGACCGCGAGGCTACACCTTC. Encoded protein: CASSAGGPRGYTF.

CDR3 DNA: TGTGCCAGTACGGACGGGACACCAAATCAGCCCCAGCATTTT. Its protein is CASTDGTPNQPQHF. This chain links TRBV6-5 with TRBJ1-5; a weak D match, TRBD1 (6 bases). Germline V lookup: CDR1 MNHEY, CDR2 SVGAGI. V lost 9 bases and J 4 bases, leaving 16 bases between the germline ends. The CDR3 is 14 amino acids.

The J gene is TRBJ1-1, the V gene TRBV18; TRBD1 is a possible D gene (6 bases). The CDR3 is 12 amino acids. Trimming took 6 bases from V and 8 from J, leaving 13 bases between them. Germline V CDR1 and CDR2: KGHSH, LQKENI. Written as DNA, the CDR3 is TGTGCCAGCTCGCGGACAGATTCAGAAGCTTTCTTT. Its translation: CASSRTDSEAFF.

This clone was detected only once. CDR3 residues: CASTPSGANVLTF. CDR3 bases: TGTGCCAGCACTCCCTCTGGGGCCAACGTCCTGACTTTC. This sequence joins TRBV6-5 and TRBJ2-6; D uncertain. V was cut by 7 bases and J by 0 bases, with 4 bases left in between. The CDR3 is 13 residues long. Per the germline V gene, CDR1 is MNHEY and CDR2 is SVGAGI.

The chain carries TRBV3-1 (or the pseudogene TRBV3-2) and TRBJ2-5; 8 bases align to TRBD2. Germline trimming cut 1 base from V and 0 bases from J; bases unmatched to any gene: 16. The CDR3 is made up of 20 amino acids. The germline CDR1 and CDR2 sequences are LGHDT and YNNKEL (reference sequence). In DNA, the CDR3 is TGTGCCAGCAGCCAAGCTGGCATATGGACTAGCAGAGAGAACCAAGAGACCCAGTACTTC. Its protein is CASSQAGIWTSRENQETQYF.

V and J are TRBV18 and TRBJ2-2; D is unresolved. CDR1 is KGHSH and CDR2 is LQKENI in the germline V gene. V lost 4 bases to trimming and J lost 7 bases, with 10 bases between them. The CDR3 extends over 13 amino acids. The CDR3 nucleotides are TGTGCCAGCTCACTATCGACTGGCGGGGAGCTGTTTTTT. This translates into CASSLSTGGELFF.